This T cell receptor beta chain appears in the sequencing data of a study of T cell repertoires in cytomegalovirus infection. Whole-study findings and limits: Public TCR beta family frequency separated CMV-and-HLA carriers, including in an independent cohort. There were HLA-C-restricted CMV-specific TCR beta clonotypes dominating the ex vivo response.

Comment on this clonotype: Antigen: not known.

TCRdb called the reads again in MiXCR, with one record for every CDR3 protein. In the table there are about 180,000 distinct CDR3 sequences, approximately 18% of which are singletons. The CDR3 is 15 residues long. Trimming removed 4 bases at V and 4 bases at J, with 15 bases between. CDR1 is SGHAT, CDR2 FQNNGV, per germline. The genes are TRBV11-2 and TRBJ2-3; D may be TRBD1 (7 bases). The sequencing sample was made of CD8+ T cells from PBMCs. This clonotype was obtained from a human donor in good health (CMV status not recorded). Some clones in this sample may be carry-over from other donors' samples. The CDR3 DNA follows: TGTGCCAGCAGCTCCTCGGGCAGGGGGGCAGATACGCAGTATTTT. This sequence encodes CASSSSGRGADTQYF.